Each of the 27 T cell receptor beta chains below was sequenced from the same sample in a study of blood T cells in healthy people across ages. With a J-beta primer mix and a sample-barcoded 5' primer, a second PCR ran about 6 to 11 cycles. TCRdb fed the 5' RACE reads into MiXCR, producing one record per CDR3 protein. The table shows around 620,000 distinct CDR3 sequences, with 27% occurring only once. The sequencing input was blood. These receptors all stem from a woman between 70 and 85 years old in good health.

This sequence joins TRBV6-2 or TRBV6-3 and TRBJ2-5; 9 bases align to TRBD1. This CDR3 has 14 amino acids. J lost 5 bases, V lost 10 bases, and 11 bases had no gene match. CDR1 and CDR2 from the germline V gene are MNHEY and SVGEGT. The CDR3 nucleotides read TGTGCCACCTACTATACAGGGGGCTCGGAGACCCAGTACTTC. It codes for CATYYTGGSETQYF.

This chain links TRBV9 with TRBJ2-5; 7 bases agree with TRBD2. The J call may be in error: the DNA end matches TRBJ2-1 better. CDR1 is SGDLS, CDR2 YYNGEE, per germline. The CDR3 is 14 residues long. The CDR3, as DNA: TGTGCCAGCAGCCCGGGACTACCACCGAATGAGCAGTTCTTC. Translating it yields CASSPGLPPNEQFF.

A note on this clonotype: At one of its ends the junction is not consistent with the germline gene, which may arise from a read error. The rearrangement joins TRBV5-6 to TRBJ1-1; 8 nucleotides match TRBD1. The CDR3 covers 17 residues. Germline CDR1 is SGHDT and CDR2 is YYEEEE. Here the CDR3 DNA reads TGTGCCAGCAGCCCAAGGCAGGGGGCGACCCTGAACACTGAGGCTTTCTTT. Encoded protein: CASSPRQGATLNTEAFF.

This clonotype has a handful of counts. The chain recombines TRBV2 with TRBJ2-1; the match to TRBD1 covers 7 bases. Looked up from germline, CDR1 is SNHLY and CDR2 is FYNNEI. The ends lost 2 bases at V and 8 bases at J; junction bases unmatched: 0. CDR3 length: 12 amino acids. DNA for the CDR3: TGTGCCAGCAGTGAAAGGGGGCATGAGCAGTTCTTC. It is translated as CASSERGHEQFF.

This clonotype has only a few counts. This chain joins TRBV6-5 and TRBJ1-1; the match to TRBD1 covers 11 bases. This CDR3 region has 15 residues. Germline lookup yields CDR1 MNHEY and CDR2 SVGAGI. Trimming at V came to 6 bases and at J to 5 bases, leaving 8 bases not matched to a gene. CDR3 amino acids: CASRRKGTGGTEAFF. The CDR3 bases are TGTGCCAGCAGACGGAAGGGGACAGGGGGGACTGAAGCTTTCTTT.

The table lists this clonotype with a few counts. The V call is TRBV7-3, the J call TRBJ2-7; 7 bases line up with TRBD1. Germline-derived CDR1 and CDR2 are SGHTA and FQGTGA. This CDR3 has 14 residues. With V trimmed by 5 bases and J by 6 bases, 10 bases remained unmatched. CDR3 amino acids: CASSATGPLGEQYF. CDR3 nucleotides: TGTGCCAGCAGCGCGACAGGGCCCTTGGGCGAGCAGTACTTC.

The table lists this clonotype with a few counts. The V gene is TRBV6-2 or TRBV6-3, the J gene TRBJ2-5, with D possibly TRBD1 on 5 matching bases. The DNA matches TRBJ2-7 better at its end, which makes the J call doubtful. The CDR3 length is 13 residues. CDR1 is MNHEY and CDR2 is SVGEGT in the germline V gene. The CDR3 loop reads CASRGGANGEQYF. DNA for the CDR3: TGTGCCAGCCGAGGTGGGGCCAACGGCGAGCAGTACTTC.

This clonotype was observed a handful of times. This chain uses TRBV6-5 with TRBJ2-5, with 9 bases that match TRBD1. The last part of the DNA fits TRBJ2-7 better; the J call may be wrong. The CDR3 has 15 amino acids. Per the germline V gene, CDR1 is MNHEY and CDR2 is SVGAGI. As DNA, the CDR3 is TGTGCCAGCAGTTACTCGGGACAGGGAGTGTACGAGCAGTACTTC. Amino acids: CASSYSGQGVYEQYF.

The rearrangement uses TRBV20-1 and TRBJ2-1; TRBD2 aligns across 10 bases. The CDR3 consists of 16 residues. The trim removed 3 bases at V and 3 bases at J, leaving 8 bases unmatched. Germline lookup yields CDR1 DFQATT and CDR2 SNEGSKA (reference sequence). CDR3 loop: CSASPSGGAHYNEQFF. The DNA for the CDR3 is TGCAGTGCTAGTCCAAGCGGGGGGGCCCACTACAATGAGCAGTTCTTC.

This chain joins TRBV20-1 and TRBJ1-3, with unresolved D. Germline CDR1 is DFQATT and CDR2 is SNEGSKA (reference sequence). V was shortened by 2 bases and J by 4 bases, with 3 bases between the two germline ends. The CDR3 contains 11 residues. The CDR3 DNA follows: TGCAGTGCTAGACCAGGAAACACCATATATTTT. The encoded protein is CSARPGNTIYF.

As to this clonotype: The junction departs from the called germline gene at one end, perhaps through a read error. The genes are TRBV7-2 and TRBJ2-1; TRBD2 agrees at 14 bases. CDR3 length: 19 amino acids. Looked up from germline, CDR1 is SGHTA and CDR2 is FQGNSA. CDR3 residues: CASSPGLAGAHDKYNQQFF. The CDR3 DNA reads TGTGCCAGCAGCCCGGGACTAGCGGGGGCCCACGACAAATACAATCAGCAGTTCTTC.

This clonotype was counted only a few times. The chain recombines TRBV10-3 with TRBJ2-1; D remains ambiguous. Per germline, CDR1 ENHRY and CDR2 SYGVKD. This CDR3 has 12 amino acids. Trimming shortened V by 3 bases and J by 9 bases, and 9 bases separated the two germline ends. The DNA for the CDR3 is TGTGCCATCAGTGAAACCAACAGTGAGCAGTTCTTC. It specifies CAISETNSEQFF.

The table lists this clonotype with a few counts. The chain joins TRBV7-2 to TRBJ2-7, with 9 bases fitting TRBD1. The CDR3 has 18 amino acids. J gave up 0 bases and V 1 base, and 10 bases lay outside the gene matches. CDR1 SGHTA and CDR2 FQGNSA come from the germline V gene. This chain's CDR3 is CASSLGPGGTGFSYEQYF. The CDR3 DNA sequence: TGTGCCAGCAGCTTAGGACCTGGAGGGACAGGGTTCTCCTACGAGCAGTACTTC.

On this clonotype itself: At one of its ends the junction is not consistent with the germline gene, which may arise from a read error. The genes are TRBV7-8 and TRBJ1-2; 10 bases agree with TRBD1. The CDR3 has 14 amino acids. Germline lookup yields CDR1 SGHVS and CDR2 FQNEAQ. The CDR3 region has the DNA TGTGCCTGCAGCACCGGACAGGGGGGCTATGGCTACACCTTC. This sequence encodes CACSTGQGGYGYTF.

This chain links TRBV5-4 with TRBJ1-2; D is perhaps TRBD1 (6 bases). CDR1 and CDR2 (germline): SGHNT, YYREEE (reference sequence). V gave up 0 bases and J gave up 5 bases, with 11 bases separating them. This CDR3 spans 14 amino acids. The CDR3 bases are TGTGCCAGCAGCTTGGCAGGGGCGGCTTATGGCTACACCTTC. Translated: CASSLAGAAYGYTF.

The chain uses TRBV10-3 and TRBJ1-4, with D tentatively TRBD1 (6 bases). The CDR3 has 15 amino acids. Germline V gene lookup returns CDR1 ENHRY and CDR2 SYGVKD. V dropped 0 bases and J dropped 12 bases, with 17 bases sitting between them. The CDR3 reads CAISESTGGTGELFF. The CDR3 nucleotides read TGTGCCATCAGTGAGTCAACGGGGGGCACCGGGGAACTGTTTTTT.

This chain connects TRBV10-3 to TRBJ2-7; D perhaps matches TRBD2 (6 bases). The CDR3 has 13 residues. From germline, CDR1 is ENHRY and CDR2 SYGVKD. V lost 7 bases to trimming and J lost 2 bases, with 12 bases between them. The CDR3 spells CAIKGTATYEQYF. The CDR3 DNA reads as TGTGCCATCAAGGGGACTGCAACCTACGAGCAGTACTTC.

In this sample, this clonotype turned up a few times. The V gene is TRBV5-5, the J gene TRBJ2-5; 12 bases are shared with TRBD2. The assigned J gene may be wrong: the sequence end matches TRBJ2-1 better. Germline values: CDR1 SGHKS, CDR2 YYEKEE (reference sequence). The CDR3 loop spans 18 amino acids. CDR3 DNA sequence: TGTGCCAGCAGCTCACAGGGGGTTGCTAGCGGGGGGGCTATTGAGCAGTTCTTC. Translation: CASSSQGVASGGAIEQFF.

In this sample, this clonotype turned up a few times. The chain combines TRBV7-2 with TRBJ2-5, with D unclear. Near its end, the DNA agrees better with TRBJ2-1, so the J call may be wrong. CDR1 and CDR2 (germline): SGHTA, FQGNSA. The CDR3 has 13 residues. CDR3 sequence reads: CASSLAWDNEQFF. The CDR3 nucleotides are TGTGCCAGCAGCTTAGCCTGGGACAATGAGCAGTTCTTC.

The chain has TRBV3-1 and TRBJ1-1; D uncertain. Germline V gives CDR1 LGHDT, CDR2 YNNKEL (reference sequence). This CDR3 comprises 15 residues. Trimming removed 4 bases from V and 2 bases from J, with 14 bases in between. CDR3 bases: TGTGCCAGCAGCCGCGGGTTCGGCTTTAACACTGAAGCTTTCTTT. This encodes CASSRGFGFNTEAFF. The full variable domain, in which reference TRBV3-1 and TRBJ1-1 provide the parts outside the CDR3, is DTAVSQTPKYLVTQMGNDKSIKCEQNLGHDTMYWYKQDSKKFLKIMFSYNNKELIINETVPNRFSPKSPDKAHLNLHINSLELGDSAVYFCASSRGFGFNTEAFFGQGTRLTVV.

This clonotype has only a few counts. The chain has TRBV11-2 and TRBJ1-4; 8 nucleotides match TRBD1. V was pared by 1 base and J by 10 bases, with 5 bases of the junction left unmatched. This CDR3 has 14 residues. Germline V CDR1 and CDR2: SGHAT, FQNNGV. For the CDR3, the DNA is TGTGCCAGCAGCTTAGCTACAGGGGGGGTAAAACTGTTTTTT. This sequence encodes CASSLATGGVKLFF.

This clonotype occurred a few times. The V and J genes are TRBV27 and TRBJ1-2, with TRBD1 identical over 10 bases. This CDR3 comprises 19 residues. V dropped 1 base and J dropped 0; count of bases not matched to a gene: 11. CDR1 is MNHEY, CDR2 SMNVEV, per germline (reference sequence). The CDR3 is CASSLFARDRGSPNYGYTF. The CDR3, as DNA: TGTGCCAGCAGTTTATTCGCTCGGGACAGGGGATCCCCTAACTATGGCTACACCTTC.

This chain links TRBV12-3 or TRBV12-4 with TRBJ2-3; 10 bases map to TRBD2. V was pared by 7 bases and J by 3 bases, with 4 bases of the junction left unmatched. The CDR3 is 14 residues long. CDR3 protein: CASTQRGGTDTQYF. The CDR3 region has the DNA TGTGCCAGCACCCAGCGGGGGGGAACAGATACGCAGTATTTT.

This clonotype was detected only a few times. The chain links TRBV12-3 or TRBV12-4 to TRBJ2-7; 7 nucleotides match TRBD1. The CDR3 is 15 amino acids. Trimming at V came to 6 bases and at J to 3 bases, leaving 11 bases not matched to a gene. CDR3 DNA sequence: TGTGCCAGCAGCCTTTTAGCCGGGACAGTCTACGAGCAGTACTTC. This translates into CASSLLAGTVYEQYF.

The genes are TRBV12-3 or TRBV12-4 and TRBJ2-3; D perhaps matches TRBD2 (6 bases). This CDR3 spans 15 amino acids. Trimming took 3 bases from V and 1 from J, leaving 11 bases between them. The CDR3 protein is CASSLIWGGTDTQYF. As DNA, the CDR3 is TGTGCCAGCAGTTTGATATGGGGGGGCACAGATACGCAGTATTTT.

The genes are TRBV4-3 and TRBJ1-1; D gene ambiguous. This CDR3 region has 14 residues. V was cut by 3 bases and J by 1 base, with 9 bases left in between. Germline CDR1 LGHNA, CDR2 YSLEER. The CDR3 DNA is TGCGCCAGCAGCCATGTAACAGAGAACACTGAAGCTTTCTTT. It encodes CASSHVTENTEAFF.

This clonotype was observed a handful of times. The chain is built from TRBV19 and TRBJ2-5; D is unresolved. Judging by the DNA end, TRBJ2-1 fits better; the J call may be wrong. This CDR3 has 12 residues. The germline V gene has CDR1 LNHDA and CDR2 SQIVND (reference sequence). CDR3 sequence (DNA): TGTGCCAGTAAGGGCTTCGTGAATGAGCAGTTCTTC. Protein sequence: CASKGFVNEQFF.